The 18 T cell receptor beta chains listed next were all sequenced from one sample in a study of blood T cell repertoires in COVID-19. Method: immunoSEQ multiplex PCR; TCRdb's copy keeps in-frame clones and lacks some. This table has 120,000 to 150,000 clones, about 88% appearing once. Sequenced material: peripheral blood. All receptors come from a human donor in a cohort sampled during active COVID-19.

This chain connects TRBV20-1 to TRBJ1-2; no clear D gene. V was trimmed by 6 bases and J by 8 bases, leaving 13 bases between them. Germline V lookup: CDR1 DFQATT, CDR2 SNEGSKA (reference sequence). The length of the CDR3 is 11 residues. CDR3 residues: CSATGGGGYTF. CDR3 DNA sequence: TGCAGTGCCACGGGAGGAGGGGGCTACACCTTC.

V usage is TRBV7-9 and J usage is TRBJ1-4, with a weak D call TRBD1 (5 bases). This CDR3 has 12 amino acids. Germline V gene lookup returns CDR1 SEHNR and CDR2 FQNEAQ (reference sequence). Trimming shortened V by 5 bases and J by 10 bases, and 11 bases separated the two germline ends. The CDR3 region is CASSPGVVKLFF. The CDR3 bases are TGTGCCAGCAGCCCGGGGGTGGTAAAACTGTTTTTT.

V and J are TRBV4-2 and TRBJ2-7; 8 bases map to TRBD2. The CDR3 spans 16 residues. CDR1 and CDR2 from the germline V gene are LGHNA and YNFKEQ. The ends lost 4 bases at V and 3 bases at J; junction bases unmatched: 11. The CDR3 is CASSPSGREVSYEQYF. Here the CDR3 DNA reads TGTGCCAGCAGCCCATCCGGGAGGGAGGTAAGCTACGAGCAGTACTTC.

The chain carries TRBV7-2 and TRBJ2-2, with 8 bases identical to TRBD2. Germline V gene sequence: CDR1 SGHTA, CDR2 FQGNSA. J was trimmed by 4 bases and V by 1 base; bases with no gene match: 8. The CDR3 spans 17 residues. Here the CDR3 reads CASSLVGFGTSTGELFF. In DNA form, the CDR3 reads TGTGCCAGCAGCTTAGTCGGGTTCGGGACTAGCACCGGGGAGCTGTTTTTT.

This clone has only one observation. The rearrangement uses TRBV5-4 and TRBJ2-7, with a possible D match to TRBD1 (5 bases). Deletions cut 0 bases from V and 3 bases from J, with 7 bases between. The CDR3 sequence is 13 residues long. Germline-derived CDR1 and CDR2 are SGHNT and YYREEE (reference sequence). The chain's CDR3 is CASSLGQFYEQYF. The CDR3 DNA is TGTGCCAGCAGCTTGGGACAGTTCTACGAGCAGTACTTC.

The chain carries TRBV15 and TRBJ1-2, with D perhaps TRBD1 (5 bases). The germline gives CDR1 LNHNV, CDR2 YYDKDF (reference sequence). The CDR3 covers 16 residues. V was pared by 5 bases and J by 6 bases, with 22 bases between. CDR3 loop: CATSPSPRQLGDGYTF. CDR3 coding DNA: TGTGCCACCAGCCCATCACCACGACAGCTAGGGGATGGCTACACCTTC. Supplemented by reference TRBV15 and TRBJ1-2, the full variable domain reads DAMVIQNPRYQVTQFGKPVTLSCSQTLNHNVMYWYQQKSSQAPKLLFHYYDKDFNNEADTPDNFQSRRPNTSFCFLDIRSPGLGDTAMYLCATSPSPRQLGDGYTFGSGTRLTVV.

The chain is built from TRBV7-9 and TRBJ1-1; 8 bases match TRBD1. From germline, CDR1 is SEHNR and CDR2 FQNEAQ (reference sequence). The V and J ends lost 3 bases and 6 bases, in that order; junction bases with no gene match: 9. The CDR3 is 15 amino acids. CDR3 in amino acids: CASSFQGAANPEAFF. The CDR3 nucleotides read TGTGCCAGCAGCTTTCAGGGGGCTGCCAACCCTGAAGCTTTCTTT. Supplemented by reference TRBV7-9 and TRBJ1-1, the full variable domain reads DTGVSQNPRHKITKRGQNVTFRCDPISEHNRLYWYRQTLGQGPEFLTYFQNEAQLEKSRLLSDRFSAERPKGSFSTLEIQRTEQGDSAMYLCASSFQGAANPEAFFGQGTRLTVV.

The V and J genes are TRBV25-1 and TRBJ2-7, with 8 positions matching TRBD1. CDR3 size: 15 residues. Germline CDR1 reads MGHDK; CDR2 reads SYGVNS. The J segment lost 2 bases and the V segment lost 7 bases, leaving 10 bases of the junction unmatched. Here the CDR3 reads CASTRQGAGTYEQYF. The CDR3 nucleotides are TGTGCCAGCACCAGGCAGGGGGCGGGAACCTACGAGCAGTACTTC.

The genes are TRBV28 and TRBJ1-2; TRBD1 matches 7 bases. Germline CDR1 is MDHEN and CDR2 is SYDVKM. Trimming took 6 bases from V and 5 from J; bases not matched to a gene: 9. The CDR3 has 14 amino acids. The CDR3 sequence is CASRRTRRGYGYTF. CDR3 in DNA: TGTGCCAGCAGGCGTACGCGCAGGGGGTATGGCTACACCTTC.

The V and J genes are TRBV7-2 and TRBJ2-3, with D possibly matching TRBD2 (5 bases). The CDR3 is 16 amino acids. The V gene lost 5 bases and the J gene lost 2 bases, with 17 bases spanning the gap. Germline V lookup: CDR1 SGHTA, CDR2 FQGNSA. The CDR3 is CASSQRRAAFTDTQYF. CDR3 in DNA: TGTGCCAGCAGCCAAAGACGAGCGGCGTTCACAGATACGCAGTATTTT.

The chain has TRBV6-5 and TRBJ2-1; 13 bases align to TRBD2. CDR1 and CDR2 (germline): MNHEY, SVGAGI. This CDR3 region has 15 residues. With V trimmed by 2 bases and J by 8 bases, 3 bases remained unmatched. The CDR3: CASSYRTSGRHEQFF. DNA for the CDR3: TGTGCCAGCAGTTACCGGACTAGCGGGAGACATGAGCAGTTCTTC.

The genes are TRBV11-3 and TRBJ2-7; 7 bases fit TRBD1. The trim removed 5 bases at V and 3 bases at J, leaving 10 bases unmatched. The CDR3 is 15 amino acids. The V gene's germline CDR1 is SGHNT and CDR2 YENEEA. The CDR3 coding sequence is TGTGCCAGCAGCCCTTCCGTAGGGGGCTTCTACGAGCAGTACTTC. Translation gives CASSPSVGGFYEQYF.

The chain couples TRBV6-5 to TRBJ1-2, with 9 bases aligning to TRBD1. Looked up from germline, CDR1 is MNHEY and CDR2 is SVGAGI. Trimming took 5 bases from V and 7 from J; bases not matched to a gene: 5. The CDR3 sequence is 13 residues long. CDR3 residues: CASSPRDRAGYTF. In nucleotides, the CDR3 is TGTGCCAGCAGTCCGAGGGACAGGGCTGGCTACACCTTC.

Worth noting for this clone: At one boundary the junction diverges from the germline segment, which might be a read error. The chain has TRBV6-6 and TRBJ1-4; D perhaps matches TRBD1 (6 bases). Germline CDR1 reads MNHNY; CDR2 reads SVGAGI (reference sequence). The CDR3 has 12 residues. CDR3 in DNA: TGTGCCAGCAGTTACGAAACCGGGACATACGTTTTT. It translates to CASSYETGTYVF.

The V and J genes are TRBV6-2 or TRBV6-3 and TRBJ2-7; TRBD1 matches 8 bases. The CDR3 has 20 residues. V lost 2 bases to trimming and J lost 0 bases; unmatched junction nucleotides: 18. Germline values: CDR1 MNHEY, CDR2 SVGEGT. In DNA, the CDR3 is TGTGCCAGCAGTTACCCACAAGGGACAGGCGGTTCCCTCTACTCCTACGAGCAGTACTTC. Its protein is CASSYPQGTGGSLYSYEQYF.

This clone was found a few times. The J gene is TRBJ2-7, the V gene TRBV12-1; the table calls TRBD2, which could not be checked here. TRBV12-1 is a pseudogene segment. The CDR3 spans 11 residues. CDR3 amino acids: CASSSSDEQYF. The DNA for the CDR3 is TGTGCCAGCAGCTCCAGCGACGAGCAGTACTTC.

V is TRBV28 and J is TRBJ1-5; D is unresolved. V lost 5 bases and J 4 bases, leaving 12 bases between the germline ends. Germline V lookup: CDR1 MDHEN, CDR2 SYDVKM. CDR3 length: 14 amino acids. This chain's CDR3 is CASSAEFRNQPQHF. The CDR3 nucleotides are TGTGCCAGCAGTGCCGAGTTTAGAAATCAGCCCCAGCATTTT.

This chain uses TRBV6-5 with TRBJ2-2, with D possibly being TRBD1 (6 bases). CDR1 is MNHEY, CDR2 SVGAGI, per germline. The V gene lost 6 bases and the J gene lost 3 bases, with 14 bases spanning the gap. The CDR3 consists of 15 residues. CDR3 amino acids: CASSIRDKDTGELFF. The CDR3 DNA reads as TGTGCCAGCAGCATCCGGGACAAGGACACCGGGGAGCTGTTTTTT.